The rows below give T cell receptor beta chains drawn from one sample of a study of Graves' ophthalmopathy and Graves' hyperthyroidism. TCRdb reprocessed the multiplex PCR reads via MiXCR and lists one record per CDR3 protein. The sample includes about 550,000 distinct CDR3 sequences, roughly 39% of them seen just once. The specimen was peripheral blood or thyroid tissue (not recorded which). These TCRs come from an adult man with Graves' hyperthyroidism. The CDR3 runs from the conserved cysteine through the conserved F or W. D genes are given only for firm matches. Clone sizes are given selectively: once, few, many, or a class where the clone is expanded.

V gene: TRBV12-5; J gene: TRBJ1-5; clone size: -; D gene: -; CDR3 protein: CASGPTGIHQPQHF; CDR3 DNA: TGTGCTAGTGGCCCCACGGGGATCCATCAGCCCCAGCATTTT
V gene: TRBV7-2; J gene: TRBJ2-7; clone size: -; D gene: TRBD1; CDR3 protein: CASSATGTGGDYEQYF; CDR3 DNA: TGTGCCAGCAGCGCAACAGGGACAGGGGGGGACTACGAGCAGTACTTC
V gene: TRBV5-1; J gene: TRBJ2-5; clone size: many; D gene: TRBD2; CDR3 protein: CASSPGLAGVETQYF; CDR3 DNA: TGCGCCAGCAGCCCCGGACTAGCGGGAGTGGAGACCCAGTACTTC
V gene: TRBV20-1; J gene: TRBJ2-3; clone size: -; D gene: TRBD2; CDR3 protein: CSASPGLAGISGTDTQYF; CDR3 DNA: TGCAGTGCTAGCCCGGGACTAGCGGGGATATCTGGCACAGATACGCAGTATTTT
V gene: TRBV7-9; J gene: TRBJ2-1; clone size: few; D gene: TRBD2; CDR3 protein: CASSLGWSGRGGNEQFF; CDR3 DNA: TGTGCCAGCAGCTTAGGGTGGAGCGGGAGAGGAGGGAATGAGCAGTTCTTC
V gene: TRBV15; J gene: TRBJ2-4; clone size: -; D gene: -; CDR3 protein: CATSRTGQPGAKNIQYF; CDR3 DNA: TGTGCCACCAGCAGAACTGGACAGCCGGGGGCCAAAAACATTCAGTACTTC
V gene: TRBV3-1; J gene: TRBJ2-7; clone size: many; D gene: -; CDR3 protein: CASSPSDSYYEQYF; CDR3 DNA: TGTGCCAGCAGCCCCTCGGACAGCTATTACGAGCAGTACTTC
V gene: TRBV9; J gene: TRBJ2-3; clone size: -; D gene: -; CDR3 protein: CASSLAGHNTDTQYF; CDR3 DNA: TGTGCCAGCAGCTTAGCCGGACACAACACAGATACGCAGTATTTT
V gene: TRBV27; J gene: TRBJ2-7; clone size: few; D gene: -; CDR3 protein: CASSLYRPSDEQYF; CDR3 DNA: TGTGCCAGCAGTTTATATAGGCCGTCCGACGAGCAGTACTTC
V gene: TRBV9; J gene: TRBJ2-5; clone size: many; D gene: -; CDR3 protein: CASSQESGDYQETQYF; CDR3 DNA: TGTGCCAGCAGCCAAGAATCGGGGGACTACCAAGAGACCCAGTACTTC
V gene: TRBV25-1; J gene: TRBJ1-1; clone size: -; D gene: TRBD1; CDR3 protein: CASSGGTGTEAFF; CDR3 DNA: TGTGCCAGCAGTGGGGGGACAGGGACTGAAGCTTTCTTT
V gene: TRBV19; J gene: TRBJ2-2; clone size: many; D gene: -; CDR3 protein: CASSLRRVGELFF; CDR3 DNA: TGTGCCAGTAGCCTGCGTAGGGTCGGGGAGCTGTTTTTT
V gene: TRBV12-5; J gene: TRBJ2-2; clone size: -; D gene: TRBD1; CDR3 protein: CASGLWTGTLTGELFF; CDR3 DNA: TGTGCTAGTGGTTTGTGGACAGGGACTTTGACCGGGGAGCTGTTTTTT
V gene: TRBV28; J gene: TRBJ2-5; clone size: few; D gene: TRBD2; CDR3 protein: CASSMTSGGRKTQYF; CDR3 DNA: TGTGCCAGCAGTATGACTAGCGGGGGGCGGAAGACCCAGTACTTC
V gene: TRBV29-1; J gene: TRBJ2-1; clone size: few; D gene: -; CDR3 protein: CSVVEGVGFF; CDR3 DNA: TGCAGCGTTGTGGAGGGAGTCGGTTTCTTC
V gene: TRBV6-5; J gene: TRBJ2-6; clone size: many; D gene: TRBD1; CDR3 protein: CASSYRGPGANVLTF; CDR3 DNA: TGTGCCAGCAGTTACAGGGGGCCTGGGGCCAACGTCCTGACTTTC
V gene: TRBV7-3; J gene: TRBJ2-3; clone size: -; D gene: -; CDR3 protein: CASSQFLGQTDTQYF; CDR3 DNA: TGTGCCAGCAGCCAATTCCTCGGACAGACAGATACGCAGTATTTT
V gene: TRBV7-9; J gene: TRBJ1-2; clone size: many; D gene: -; CDR3 protein: CASSLSYNYGYTF; CDR3 DNA: TGTGCCAGCAGCTTGTCATACAACTATGGCTACACCTTC
V gene: TRBV10-3; J gene: TRBJ1-1; clone size: -; D gene: TRBD1; CDR3 protein: CAISGGGQGEAFF; CDR3 DNA: TGTGCCATCAGTGGAGGAGGACAGGGAGAAGCTTTCTTT
V gene: TRBV9; J gene: TRBJ1-2; clone size: -; D gene: -; CDR3 protein: CASSSGLAGNYGYTF; CDR3 DNA: TGTGCCAGCAGCTCCGGACTAGCGGGGAACTATGGCTACACCTTC
V gene: TRBV7-2; J gene: TRBJ1-2; clone size: -; D gene: -; CDR3 protein: CASSYIGMGYTF; CDR3 DNA: TGTGCCAGCAGTTACATAGGAATGGGCTACACCTTC
V gene: TRBV5-1; J gene: TRBJ1-2; clone size: many; D gene: -; CDR3 protein: CASRRSHGNYGYTF; CDR3 DNA: TGCGCCAGCAGACGTTCCCACGGCAACTATGGCTACACCTTC
V gene: TRBV5-1; J gene: TRBJ1-1; clone size: many; D gene: -; CDR3 protein: CASSLDGGGLNTEAFF; CDR3 DNA: TGCGCCAGCAGCTTGGACGGTGGGGGCCTGAACACTGAAGCTTTCTTT
V gene: TRBV12-3/TRBV12-4; J gene: TRBJ2-5; clone size: many; D gene: TRBD2; CDR3 protein: CASSLSLGGAGETQYF; CDR3 DNA: TGTGCCAGCAGTTTAAGTCTCGGGGGGGCGGGGGAGACCCAGTACTTC
V gene: TRBV11-1; J gene: TRBJ2-2; clone size: few; D gene: TRBD1; CDR3 protein: CASSQPTGGSTGELFF; CDR3 DNA: TGTGCCAGCAGTCAACCAACAGGGGGGAGCACCGGGGAGCTGTTTTTT
V gene: TRBV29-1; J gene: TRBJ1-1; clone size: once; D gene: TRBD1; CDR3 protein: CSAGTGFDTEAFF; CDR3 DNA: TGCAGCGCCGGGACAGGGTTCGACACTGAAGCTTTCTTT
V gene: TRBV7-6; J gene: TRBJ1-5; clone size: -; D gene: TRBD1; CDR3 protein: CASSLTTGPNRSSNQPQHF; CDR3 DNA: TGTGCCAGCAGCTTGACGACAGGGCCGAACCGATCCAGCAATCAGCCCCAGCATTTT
V gene: TRBV2; J gene: TRBJ2-3; clone size: -; D gene: TRBD1; CDR3 protein: CASMDRGTDTQYF; CDR3 DNA: TGTGCCAGCATGGACAGGGGAACAGATACGCAGTATTTT
V gene: TRBV18; J gene: TRBJ1-1; clone size: few; D gene: TRBD1; CDR3 protein: CASSPSGGTNTEAFF; CDR3 DNA: TGTGCCAGCTCACCATCAGGGGGGACGAACACTGAAGCTTTCTTT
V gene: TRBV29-1; J gene: TRBJ1-2; clone size: -; D gene: TRBD1; CDR3 protein: CSVRGTGDGYTF; CDR3 DNA: TGCAGCGTTAGAGGGACAGGCGATGGCTACACCTTC
V gene: TRBV25-1; J gene: TRBJ1-5; clone size: -; D gene: -; CDR3 protein: CASSRNRALYSNQPQHF; CDR3 DNA: TGTGCCAGCAGCCGCAACCGGGCCCTTTATAGCAATCAGCCCCAGCATTTT
V gene: TRBV7-6; J gene: TRBJ2-7; clone size: many; D gene: TRBD2; CDR3 protein: CASSSSSVAGAGEQYF; CDR3 DNA: TGTGCCAGCAGCTCGTCTAGTGTTGCGGGAGCGGGTGAGCAGTACTTC
V gene: TRBV24-1; J gene: TRBJ2-2; clone size: -; D gene: -; CDR3 protein: CATQPTRRGTGELFF; CDR3 DNA: TGTGCCACCCAGCCGACGCGGCGCGGCACCGGGGAGCTGTTTTTT
V gene: TRBV7-9; J gene: TRBJ2-7; clone size: many; D gene: TRBD1; CDR3 protein: CASSLSRTGSAEQYF; CDR3 DNA: TGTGCCAGCAGCTTATCCCGGACAGGGAGTGCCGAGCAGTACTTC
V gene: TRBV7-9; J gene: TRBJ2-7; clone size: few; D gene: TRBD2; CDR3 protein: CASSLLAGTTYEQYF; CDR3 DNA: TGTGCCAGCAGTTTGCTAGCGGGGACGACCTACGAGCAGTACTTC
V gene: TRBV12-5; J gene: TRBJ2-7; clone size: many; D gene: -; CDR3 protein: CASADPFEQYF; CDR3 DNA: TGTGCTAGTGCCGATCCCTTTGAGCAGTACTTC
V gene: TRBV5-4; J gene: TRBJ2-5; clone size: -; D gene: TRBD2; CDR3 protein: CASRSGSREETQYF; CDR3 DNA: TGCGCCAGCAGGAGCGGGAGTAGAGAAGAGACCCAGTACTTC
V gene: TRBV6-1; J gene: TRBJ1-1; clone size: few; D gene: TRBD1; CDR3 protein: CASRNFRGLDTEAFF; CDR3 DNA: TGTGCCAGCAGGAACTTCAGGGGGCTGGACACTGAAGCTTTCTTT
V gene: TRBV29-1; J gene: TRBJ1-2; clone size: -; D gene: -; CDR3 protein: CGVGTGQNKNYGHTF; CDR3 DNA: TGCGGCGTCGGAACAGGACAGAATAAGAACTATGGCCACACCTTC
V gene: TRBV6-5; J gene: TRBJ2-7; clone size: -; D gene: TRBD2; CDR3 protein: CASSNPGLATYEQYF; CDR3 DNA: TGTGCCAGCAGTAACCCGGGACTAGCGACCTACGAGCAGTACTTC
V gene: TRBV5-1; J gene: TRBJ2-1; clone size: -; D gene: TRBD2; CDR3 protein: CASSSTSGYNEQFF; CDR3 DNA: TGCGCCAGCAGCTCGACTAGCGGCTACAATGAGCAGTTCTTC
V gene: TRBV24-1; J gene: TRBJ2-3; clone size: -; D gene: -; CDR3 protein: CATSDSAESTDTQYF; CDR3 DNA: TGTGCCACCAGTGATTCGGCCGAGAGCACAGATACGCAGTATTTT
V gene: TRBV20-1; J gene: TRBJ2-5; clone size: many; D gene: TRBD2; CDR3 protein: CSARDAGLAGETQYF; CDR3 DNA: TGCAGTGCTAGAGACGCGGGACTAGCGGGAGAGACCCAGTACTTC
V gene: TRBV7-9; J gene: TRBJ2-3; clone size: -; D gene: TRBD1; CDR3 protein: CASSRTQGADTQYF; CDR3 DNA: TGTGCCAGCAGCCGTACACAGGGGGCAGATACGCAGTATTTT
V gene: TRBV2; J gene: TRBJ2-2; clone size: -; D gene: -; CDR3 protein: CASRGARF; CDR3 DNA: TGTGCCAGCAGGGGGGCAAGGTTT
V gene: TRBV6-1; J gene: TRBJ2-5; clone size: -; D gene: TRBD1; CDR3 protein: CAISAGQGRQETQYF; CDR3 DNA: TGTGCCATCAGTGCGGGACAGGGACGGCAAGAGACCCAGTACTTC
V gene: TRBV10-3; J gene: TRBJ1-4; clone size: -; D gene: -; CDR3 protein: CAISEALDEGEKLFF; CDR3 DNA: TGTGCCATCAGTGAAGCTTTAGACGAGGGCGAAAAACTGTTTTTT
V gene: TRBV2; J gene: TRBJ2-1; clone size: few; D gene: TRBD1; CDR3 protein: CASSEVMWTGLRNEQFF; CDR3 DNA: TGTGCCAGCAGTGAAGTTATGTGGACAGGCTTGCGAAATGAGCAGTTCTTC
V gene: TRBV5-1; J gene: TRBJ1-1; clone size: many; D gene: TRBD1; CDR3 protein: CASSQNRGPFEAFF; CDR3 DNA: TGCGCCAGCAGCCAAAACAGGGGTCCGTTTGAAGCTTTCTTT
V gene: TRBV4-1; J gene: TRBJ1-5; clone size: many; D gene: TRBD1; CDR3 protein: CASSRTGASNQPQHF; CDR3 DNA: TGCGCCAGCAGCCGAACAGGGGCTAGCAATCAGCCCCAGCATTTT
V gene: TRBV15; J gene: TRBJ2-5; clone size: many; D gene: -; CDR3 protein: CATSRVTEVGTQYF; CDR3 DNA: TGTGCCACCAGCAGGGTGACCGAAGTCGGGACCCAGTACTTC
V gene: TRBV29-1; J gene: TRBJ1-4; clone size: many; D gene: TRBD1; CDR3 protein: CSARSGTGDEKLFF; CDR3 DNA: TGCAGCGCTCGGTCAGGGACAGGGGATGAAAAACTGTTTTTT
V gene: TRBV19; J gene: TRBJ1-4; clone size: many; D gene: TRBD1; CDR3 protein: CASSIDPRTGFATNEKLFF; CDR3 DNA: TGTGCCAGTAGTATAGATCCGCGGACAGGATTCGCAACTAATGAAAAACTGTTTTTT
V gene: TRBV7-9; J gene: TRBJ1-1; clone size: many; D gene: -; CDR3 protein: CASSLEAALEAFF; CDR3 DNA: TGTGCCAGCAGCTTAGAGGCAGCGCTAGAAGCTTTCTTT
V gene: TRBV7-9; J gene: TRBJ2-5; clone size: many; D gene: -; CDR3 protein: CASSFFSRTQETQYF; CDR3 DNA: TGTGCCAGCAGCTTCTTTTCCAGGACTCAAGAGACCCAGTACTTC